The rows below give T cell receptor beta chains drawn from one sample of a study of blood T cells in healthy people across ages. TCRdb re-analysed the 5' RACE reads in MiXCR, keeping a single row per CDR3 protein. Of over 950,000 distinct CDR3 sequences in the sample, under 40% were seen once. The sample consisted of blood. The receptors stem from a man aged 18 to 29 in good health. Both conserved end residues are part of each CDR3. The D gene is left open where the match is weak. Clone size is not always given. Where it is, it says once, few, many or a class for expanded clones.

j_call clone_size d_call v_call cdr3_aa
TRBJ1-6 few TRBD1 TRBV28 CASSSIQGAGNSPLHF
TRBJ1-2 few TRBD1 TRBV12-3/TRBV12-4 CASTRQGWDYGYTF
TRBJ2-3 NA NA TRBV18 CASSPGPLNLLHSTDTQYF
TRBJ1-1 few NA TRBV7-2 CASRDFLNTEAFF
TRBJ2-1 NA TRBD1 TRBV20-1 CSARRDRGLVPNGQFF
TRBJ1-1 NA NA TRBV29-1 CSVGSRDMNTEAFF
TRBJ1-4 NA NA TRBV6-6 CASRQGSPNTEKLFF
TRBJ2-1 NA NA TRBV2 CASRDRDFYNEQFF
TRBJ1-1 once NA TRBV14 CASSQVKGVRAFF
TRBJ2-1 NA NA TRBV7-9 CASSFETGRNEQFF
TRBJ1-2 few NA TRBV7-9 CASSITGPKIGYTF
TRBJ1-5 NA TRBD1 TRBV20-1 CSAAGTGAQYSNQPQHF
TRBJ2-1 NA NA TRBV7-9 CASSSPLLDEQFF
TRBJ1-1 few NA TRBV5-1 CASSSRIAGTEAFF
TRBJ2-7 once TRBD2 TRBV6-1 CASSEAGGGPSDEQYF
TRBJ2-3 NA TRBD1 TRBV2 CASIPDRGIADTQYF
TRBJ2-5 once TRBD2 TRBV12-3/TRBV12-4 CASSLTWTSGGELQETQYF
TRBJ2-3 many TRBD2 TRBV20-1 CSAVTSGFTDTQYF
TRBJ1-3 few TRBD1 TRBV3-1 CASSQDLGDHRQGAGNTIYF
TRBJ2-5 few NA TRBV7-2 CASSSTGIAVQETQYF
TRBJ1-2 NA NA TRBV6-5 CASSPPQGTVYTF
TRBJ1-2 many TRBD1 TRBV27 CASSRSGQGYGYTF
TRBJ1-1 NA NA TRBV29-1 CSTRDTEAFF
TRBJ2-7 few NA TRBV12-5 CASGSLYNEQYF
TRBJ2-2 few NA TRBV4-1 CASRGIANTGELFF
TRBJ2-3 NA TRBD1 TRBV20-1 CSARTGGGTDTQYF
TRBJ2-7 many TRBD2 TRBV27 CASSSRGLAAYEQYF
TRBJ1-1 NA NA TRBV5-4 CASSLGDIDTEAFF
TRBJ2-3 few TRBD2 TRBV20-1 CSAHPGTSGTTDTQYF
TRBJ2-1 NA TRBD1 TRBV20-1 CSASARDSINNEQFF
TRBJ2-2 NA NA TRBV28 CASRARDSLAGELFF
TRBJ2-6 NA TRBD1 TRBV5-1 CASSSGDSLSGANVLTF
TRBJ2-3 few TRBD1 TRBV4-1 CASSQVRDRGTDTQYF
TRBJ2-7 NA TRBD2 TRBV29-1 CSVTSPRGGLAGSSYEQYF
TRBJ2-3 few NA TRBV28 CASTLGGTRPDTQYF
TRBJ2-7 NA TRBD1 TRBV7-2 CASSLRTGAAYEQYF
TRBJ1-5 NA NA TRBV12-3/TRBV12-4 CASSKGENQPQHF
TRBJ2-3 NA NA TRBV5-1 CASRVGLFVADTQYF
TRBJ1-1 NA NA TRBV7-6 CASSHRSVGGGEAFF
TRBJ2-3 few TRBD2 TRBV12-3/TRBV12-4 CASSPEAGGRDTQYF
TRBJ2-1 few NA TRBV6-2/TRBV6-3 CASSFSQGSFDEQFF
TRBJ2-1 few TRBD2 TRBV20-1 CSARMTSGNYNEQFF
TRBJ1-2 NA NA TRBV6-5 CASSDGSDYGYTF
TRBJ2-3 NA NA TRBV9 CASSDRGPLESDTQYF
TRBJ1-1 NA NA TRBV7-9 CASSHPILGVGNTEAFF
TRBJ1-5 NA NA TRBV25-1 CASSEAGGRGQPQHF
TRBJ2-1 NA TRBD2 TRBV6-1 CASRVAGASYNEQFF